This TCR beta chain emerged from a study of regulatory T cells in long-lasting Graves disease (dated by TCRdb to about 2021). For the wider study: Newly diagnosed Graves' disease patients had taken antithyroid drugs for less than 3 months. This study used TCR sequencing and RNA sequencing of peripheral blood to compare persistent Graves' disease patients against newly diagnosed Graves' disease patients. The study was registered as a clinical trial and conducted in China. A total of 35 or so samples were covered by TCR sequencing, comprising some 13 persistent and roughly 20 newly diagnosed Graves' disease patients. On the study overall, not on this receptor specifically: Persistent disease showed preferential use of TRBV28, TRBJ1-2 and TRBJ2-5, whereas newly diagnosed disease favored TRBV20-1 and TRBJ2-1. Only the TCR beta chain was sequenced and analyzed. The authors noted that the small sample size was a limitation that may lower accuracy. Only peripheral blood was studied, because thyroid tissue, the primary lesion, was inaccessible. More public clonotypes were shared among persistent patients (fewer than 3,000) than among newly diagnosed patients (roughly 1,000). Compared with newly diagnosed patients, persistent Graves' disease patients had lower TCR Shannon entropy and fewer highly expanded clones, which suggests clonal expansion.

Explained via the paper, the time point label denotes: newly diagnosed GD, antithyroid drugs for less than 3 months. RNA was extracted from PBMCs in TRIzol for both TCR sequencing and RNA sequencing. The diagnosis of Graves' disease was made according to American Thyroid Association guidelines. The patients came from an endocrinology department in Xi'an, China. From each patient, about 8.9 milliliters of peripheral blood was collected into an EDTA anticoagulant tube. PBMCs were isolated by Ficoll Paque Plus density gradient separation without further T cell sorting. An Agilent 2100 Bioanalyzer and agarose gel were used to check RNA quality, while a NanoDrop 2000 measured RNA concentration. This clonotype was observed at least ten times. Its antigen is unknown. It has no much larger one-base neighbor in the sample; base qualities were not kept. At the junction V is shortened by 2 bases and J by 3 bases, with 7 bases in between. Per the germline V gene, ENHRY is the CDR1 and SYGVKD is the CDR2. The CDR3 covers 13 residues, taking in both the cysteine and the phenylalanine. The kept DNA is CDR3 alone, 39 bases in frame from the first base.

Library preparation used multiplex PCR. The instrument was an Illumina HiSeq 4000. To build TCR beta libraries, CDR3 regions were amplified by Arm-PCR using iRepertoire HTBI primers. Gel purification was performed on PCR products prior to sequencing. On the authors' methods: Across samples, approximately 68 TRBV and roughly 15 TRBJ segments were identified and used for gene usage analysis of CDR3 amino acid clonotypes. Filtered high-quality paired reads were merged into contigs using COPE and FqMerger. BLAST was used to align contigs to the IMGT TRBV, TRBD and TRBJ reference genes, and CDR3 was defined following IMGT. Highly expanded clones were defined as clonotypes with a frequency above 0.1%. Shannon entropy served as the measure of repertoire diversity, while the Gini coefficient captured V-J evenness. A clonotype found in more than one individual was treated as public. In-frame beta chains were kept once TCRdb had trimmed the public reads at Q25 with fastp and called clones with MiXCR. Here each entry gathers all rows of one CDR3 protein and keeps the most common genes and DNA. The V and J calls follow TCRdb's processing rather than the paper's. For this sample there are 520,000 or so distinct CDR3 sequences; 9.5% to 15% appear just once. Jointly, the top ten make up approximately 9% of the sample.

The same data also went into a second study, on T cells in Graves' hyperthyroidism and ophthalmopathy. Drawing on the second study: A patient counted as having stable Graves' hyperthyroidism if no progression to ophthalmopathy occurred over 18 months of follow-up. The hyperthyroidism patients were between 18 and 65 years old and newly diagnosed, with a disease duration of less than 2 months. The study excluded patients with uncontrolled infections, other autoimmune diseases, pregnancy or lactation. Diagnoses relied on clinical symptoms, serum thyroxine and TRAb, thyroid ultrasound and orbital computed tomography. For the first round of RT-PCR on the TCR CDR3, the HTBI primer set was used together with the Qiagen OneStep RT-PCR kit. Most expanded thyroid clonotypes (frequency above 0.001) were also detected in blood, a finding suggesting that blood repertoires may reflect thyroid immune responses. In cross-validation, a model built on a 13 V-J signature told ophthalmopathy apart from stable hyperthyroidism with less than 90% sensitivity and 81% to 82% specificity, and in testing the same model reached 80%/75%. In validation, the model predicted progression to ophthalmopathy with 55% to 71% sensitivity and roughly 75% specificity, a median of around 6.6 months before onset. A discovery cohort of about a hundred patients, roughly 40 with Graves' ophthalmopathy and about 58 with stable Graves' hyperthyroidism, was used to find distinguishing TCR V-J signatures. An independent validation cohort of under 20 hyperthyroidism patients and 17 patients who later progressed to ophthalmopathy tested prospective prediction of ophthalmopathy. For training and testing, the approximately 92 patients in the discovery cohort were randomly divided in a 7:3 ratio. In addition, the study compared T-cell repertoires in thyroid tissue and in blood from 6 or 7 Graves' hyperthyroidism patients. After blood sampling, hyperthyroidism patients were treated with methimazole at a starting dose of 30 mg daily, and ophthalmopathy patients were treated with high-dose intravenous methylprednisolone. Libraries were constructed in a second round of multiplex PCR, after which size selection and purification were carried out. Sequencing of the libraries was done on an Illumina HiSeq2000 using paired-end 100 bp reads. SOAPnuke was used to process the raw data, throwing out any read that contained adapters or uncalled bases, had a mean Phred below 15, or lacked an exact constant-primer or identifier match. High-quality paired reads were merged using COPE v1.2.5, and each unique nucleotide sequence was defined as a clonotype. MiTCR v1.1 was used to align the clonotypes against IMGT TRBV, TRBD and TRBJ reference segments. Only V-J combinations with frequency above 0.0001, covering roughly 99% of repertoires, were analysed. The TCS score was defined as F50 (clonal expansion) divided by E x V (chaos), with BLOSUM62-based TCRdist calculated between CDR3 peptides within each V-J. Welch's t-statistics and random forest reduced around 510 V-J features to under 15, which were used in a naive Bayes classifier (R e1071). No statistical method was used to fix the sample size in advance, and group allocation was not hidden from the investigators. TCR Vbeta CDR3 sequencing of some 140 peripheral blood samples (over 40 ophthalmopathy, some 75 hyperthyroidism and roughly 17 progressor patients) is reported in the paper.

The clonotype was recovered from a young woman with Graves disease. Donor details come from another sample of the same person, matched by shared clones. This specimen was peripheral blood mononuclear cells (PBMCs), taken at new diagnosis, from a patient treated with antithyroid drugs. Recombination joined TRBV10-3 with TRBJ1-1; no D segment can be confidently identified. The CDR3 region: CAISEVLDTEAFF. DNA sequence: TGTGCCATCAGTGAGGTCCTGGACACTGAAGCTTTCTTT.